This T cell receptor beta chain came from a study of a mutant IDH1 vaccine in newly diagnosed glioma. In the case of this clone: Its matching antigen is unknown.

Germline V gene lookup returns CDR1 SEHNR and CDR2 FQNEAQ (reference sequence). V was shortened by 5 bases and J by 1 base, with 14 bases between the two germline ends. The CDR3 extends over 16 amino acids. Time point indicated: week 35, safety follow-up. A 20-mer mutant IDH1 peptide at 300 ug was injected subcutaneously with topical imiquimod. New astrocytomas of WHO grade 3 or 4 that were IDH1-mutant and ATRX-lost were found in the donors. Method: immunoSEQ multiplex PCR; TCRdb's copy keeps in-frame clones and lacks some. The table includes 40,000 to 55,000 clones, more than 60% detected once. This receptor was obtained from a man aged 40-50 years with glioma. V and J are TRBV7-9 and TRBJ2-2; D could derive from TRBD1 or TRBD2 (6 bases each). The specimen was PBMCs, collected from a glioma patient whose treatment included an IDH1 peptide vaccine. Here the CDR3 DNA reads TGTGCCAGCAGCCGCGGGGACAAATTGAACACCGGGGAGCTGTTTTTT. As protein: CASSRGDKLNTGELFF.